This TCR beta chain derives from a study of cytomegalovirus exposure and HLA in healthy donors. Study results and limitations: The CMV antigen specificity of a few CMV-associated chains was confirmed through in vitro analysis. A highly shared variant cluster was judged a likely technical artifact. Rarity held for most TCR sequences, but there were some public TCRs that occurred in many donors. According to an earlier analysis, most TCR beta V segments yielded productive rearrangements about 90% or about 30% of the time.

Points on this clone: Its cognate antigen is unknown.

The PCR had 60 Vbeta and 13 Jbeta primers. Generated by immunoSEQ multiplex PCR, the TCRdb table keeps only in-frame clones and is missing some. The sample has roughly 230,000 clones; 70% to 90% are singletons. This CDR3 region has 16 residues. Germline V CDR1 and CDR2: PRHDT, FYEKMQ (reference sequence). Trimming took 2 bases from V and 2 from J, leaving 15 bases between them. Source material: PBMCs. V is TRBV13 and J is TRBJ2-5; weak D call: TRBD2 (6 bases). The sequence came from a girl under 10 years old in good health and CMV-seronegative. The CDR3, as DNA: TGTGCCAGCAGCTTATCCCGGGAGTCAAGGCAAGAGACCCAGTACTTC. Translation gives CASSLSRESRQETQYF.